This paragraph covers one TCR beta chain sequence. CDR1 and CDR2 (germline): SEHNR, FQNEAQ (reference sequence). Trimming cost V 1 base and J 0 bases, with 6 bases left between them. The CDR3 loop spans 14 amino acids. In the authors' methods: Estimation of nucleated cell counts relied on the amplification of reference gene primers. Assay used: immunoSEQ multiplex PCR; TCRdb lists only in-frame clones, some missing. D and trimming were read from the DNA, whereas the V and J calls and clone size are those reported in that table. Altogether 95,000 to 150,000 clones are present, just over 85% being singletons, with the ten largest covering 0.75% to 0.9%. This sample is drawn from a study of blood T cell repertoires in COVID-19.

The receptor's source is a woman aged 45 to 65 with active or convalescent COVID-19. What was sequenced was peripheral blood. The V and J genes are TRBV7-9 and TRBJ2-5, with D possibly TRBD2 on 6 matching bases. The CDR3 is CASSLGDYQETQYF. The CDR3, as DNA: TGTGCCAGCAGCTTAGGGGACTACCAAGAGACCCAGTACTTC.